Sequencing of this TCR beta chain was carried out in a study of tumor and adjacent non-tumor tissue in lung cancer. In regard to this clonotype: One end of the junction varies from germline; a read error may be responsible.

A modified ARM-PCR protocol with three rounds of nested PCR amplified TCRbeta. One entry per CDR3 protein, called by TCRdb with MiXCR from the multiplex PCR reads. In the table there are some 80,000 distinct CDR3 sequences, 76% of which are singletons. No cell sorting was done before RNA was extracted from the tissue. The normal lung tissue was taken more than 3 cm from the tumor edge. The CDR3 is 12 residues long. In germline, CDR1 is SGHTS, CDR2 YDEGEE. This TCR derives from a man in his 70s with non-small cell lung cancer. Sequences were obtained from distant non-tumor lung tissue. The chain employs TRBV5-8 and TRBJ2-7; no firm D call. The CDR3 coding sequence is TGTGCCAGCACCTTGACCTCCTACGAGCAGTACTTC. Protein: CASTLTSYEQYF.